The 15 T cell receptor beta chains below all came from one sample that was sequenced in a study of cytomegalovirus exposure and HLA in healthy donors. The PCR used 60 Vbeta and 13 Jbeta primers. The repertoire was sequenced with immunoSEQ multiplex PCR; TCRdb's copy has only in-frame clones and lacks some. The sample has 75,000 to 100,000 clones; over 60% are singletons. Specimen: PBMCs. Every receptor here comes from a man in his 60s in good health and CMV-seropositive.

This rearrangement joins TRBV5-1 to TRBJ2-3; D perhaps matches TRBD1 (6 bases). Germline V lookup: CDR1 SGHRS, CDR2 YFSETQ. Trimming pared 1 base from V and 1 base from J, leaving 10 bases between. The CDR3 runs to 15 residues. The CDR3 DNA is TGCGCCAGCAGCTTGCAGGACAGCGGCACAGATACGCAGTATTTT. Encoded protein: CASSLQDSGTDTQYF.

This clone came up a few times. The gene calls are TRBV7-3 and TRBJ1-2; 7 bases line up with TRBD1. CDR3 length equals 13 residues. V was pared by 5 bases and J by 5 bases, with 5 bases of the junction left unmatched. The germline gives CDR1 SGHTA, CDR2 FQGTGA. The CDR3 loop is CASSPTTGYGYTF. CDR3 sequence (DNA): TGTGCCAGCAGCCCCACGACAGGGTATGGCTACACCTTC.

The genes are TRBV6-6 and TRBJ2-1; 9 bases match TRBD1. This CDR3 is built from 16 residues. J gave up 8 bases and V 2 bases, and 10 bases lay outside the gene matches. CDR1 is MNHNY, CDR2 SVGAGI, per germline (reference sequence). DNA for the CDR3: TGTGCCAGCAGTTACACCCCGGGACAGGGTATCGATGAGCAGTTCTTC. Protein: CASSYTPGQGIDEQFF.

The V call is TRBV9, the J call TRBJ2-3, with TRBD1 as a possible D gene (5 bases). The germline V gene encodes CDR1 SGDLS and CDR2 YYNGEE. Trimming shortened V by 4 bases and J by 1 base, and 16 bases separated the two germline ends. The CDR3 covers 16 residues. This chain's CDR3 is CASSLTKGPGTDTQYF. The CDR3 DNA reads TGTGCCAGCAGCCTCACGAAGGGGCCGGGCACAGATACGCAGTATTTT.

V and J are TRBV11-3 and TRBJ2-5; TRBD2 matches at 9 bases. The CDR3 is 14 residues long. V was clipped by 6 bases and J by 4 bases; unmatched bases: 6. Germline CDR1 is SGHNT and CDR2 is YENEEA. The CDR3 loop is CASSSGLAGETQYF. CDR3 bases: TGTGCCAGCAGTTCGGGACTAGCTGGAGAGACCCAGTACTTC.

The chain's CDR3 is CSVAPPGDTQYF. CDR3 in DNA: TGCAGCGTTGCGCCGCCGGGAGATACGCAGTATTTT. The chain employs TRBV29-1 and TRBJ2-3, with no clear D. Trimming removed 4 bases at V and 5 bases at J, with 10 bases between. Germline lookup yields CDR1 SQVTM and CDR2 ANQGSEA. The CDR3 spans 12 residues.

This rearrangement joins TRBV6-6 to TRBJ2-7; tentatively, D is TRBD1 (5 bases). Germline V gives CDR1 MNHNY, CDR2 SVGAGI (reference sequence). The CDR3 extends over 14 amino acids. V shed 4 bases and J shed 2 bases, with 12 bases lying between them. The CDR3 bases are TGTGCCAGCAGTTTAGGACACGCAGCCTACGAGCAGTACTTC. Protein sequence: CASSLGHAAYEQYF.

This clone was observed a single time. The CDR3 region has the DNA TGCAGTGCCACTGGCGAGGTCAATGCGTACTTC. It codes for CSATGEVNAYF. V gene TRBV20-1 combines with J gene TRBJ2-4; D ambiguous. The V gene lost 6 bases and the J gene lost 15 bases, with 18 bases spanning the gap. CDR3 length: 11 residues. The germline V gene encodes CDR1 DFQATT and CDR2 SNEGSKA (reference sequence).

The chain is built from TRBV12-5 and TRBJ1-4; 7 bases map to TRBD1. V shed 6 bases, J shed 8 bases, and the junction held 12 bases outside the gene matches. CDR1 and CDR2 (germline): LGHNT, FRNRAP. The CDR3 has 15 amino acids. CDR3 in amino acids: CASGPTGDGWEKLFF. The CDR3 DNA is TGTGCTAGTGGACCAACAGGGGATGGTTGGGAAAAACTGTTTTTT.

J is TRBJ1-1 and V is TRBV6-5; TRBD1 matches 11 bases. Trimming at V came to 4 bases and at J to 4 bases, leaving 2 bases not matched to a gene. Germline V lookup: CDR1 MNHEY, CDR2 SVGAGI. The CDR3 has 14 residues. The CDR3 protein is CASSWGQGGTEAFF. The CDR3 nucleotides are TGTGCCAGCAGTTGGGGACAGGGGGGCACTGAAGCTTTCTTT.

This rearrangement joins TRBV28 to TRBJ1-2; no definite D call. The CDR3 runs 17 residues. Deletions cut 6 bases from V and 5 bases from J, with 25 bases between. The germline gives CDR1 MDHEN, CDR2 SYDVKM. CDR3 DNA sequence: TGTGCCAGCAGCCCCGAGGGAGGCCGAGGATTGCGGTATGGCTACACCTTC. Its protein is CASSPEGGRGLRYGYTF.

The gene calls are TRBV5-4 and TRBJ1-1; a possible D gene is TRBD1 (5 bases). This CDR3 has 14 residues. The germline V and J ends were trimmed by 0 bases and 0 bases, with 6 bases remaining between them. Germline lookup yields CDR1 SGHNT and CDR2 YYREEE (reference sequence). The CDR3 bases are TGTGCCAGCAGCTTGGGACAGATGAACACTGAAGCTTTCTTT. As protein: CASSLGQMNTEAFF.

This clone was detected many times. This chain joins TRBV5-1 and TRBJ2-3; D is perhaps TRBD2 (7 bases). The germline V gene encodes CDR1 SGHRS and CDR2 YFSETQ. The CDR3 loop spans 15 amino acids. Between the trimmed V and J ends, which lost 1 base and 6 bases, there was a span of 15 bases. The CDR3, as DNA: TGCGCCAGCAGCTTGATGGGGGGGCCTTTGGATACGCAGTATTTT. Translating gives CASSLMGGPLDTQYF.

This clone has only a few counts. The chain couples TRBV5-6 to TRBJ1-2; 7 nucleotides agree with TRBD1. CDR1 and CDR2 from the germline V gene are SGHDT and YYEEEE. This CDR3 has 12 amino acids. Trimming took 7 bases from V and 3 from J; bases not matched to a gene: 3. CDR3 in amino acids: CASLDRDYGYTF. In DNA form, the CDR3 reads TGTGCCAGCCTCGACAGGGACTATGGCTACACCTTC.

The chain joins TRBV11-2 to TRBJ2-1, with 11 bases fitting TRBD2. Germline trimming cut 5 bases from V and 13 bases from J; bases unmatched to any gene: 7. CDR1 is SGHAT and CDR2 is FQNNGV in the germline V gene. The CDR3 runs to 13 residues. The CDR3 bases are TGTGCCAGCAGCCCAACTAGCGGGGGCCCACAGTTCTTC. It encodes CASSPTSGGPQFF.